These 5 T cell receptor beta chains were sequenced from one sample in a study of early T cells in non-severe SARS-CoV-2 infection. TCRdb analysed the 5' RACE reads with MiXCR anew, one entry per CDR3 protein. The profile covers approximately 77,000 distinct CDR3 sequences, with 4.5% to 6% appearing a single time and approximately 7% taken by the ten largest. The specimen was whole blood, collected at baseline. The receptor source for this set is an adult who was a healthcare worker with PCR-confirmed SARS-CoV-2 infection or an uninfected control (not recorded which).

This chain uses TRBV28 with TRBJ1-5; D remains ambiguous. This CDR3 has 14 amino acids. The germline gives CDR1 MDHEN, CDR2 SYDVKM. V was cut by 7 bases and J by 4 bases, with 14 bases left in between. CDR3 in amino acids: CASKSISKNQPQHF. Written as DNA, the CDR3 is TGTGCCAGCAAGTCTATCAGTAAAAATCAGCCCCAGCATTTT. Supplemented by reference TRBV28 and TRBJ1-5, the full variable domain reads DVKVTQSSRYLVKRTGEKVFLECVQDMDHENMFWYRQDPGLGLRLIYFSYDVKMKEKGDIPEGYSVSREKKERFSLILESASTNQTSMYLCASKSISKNQPQHFGDGTRLSIL.

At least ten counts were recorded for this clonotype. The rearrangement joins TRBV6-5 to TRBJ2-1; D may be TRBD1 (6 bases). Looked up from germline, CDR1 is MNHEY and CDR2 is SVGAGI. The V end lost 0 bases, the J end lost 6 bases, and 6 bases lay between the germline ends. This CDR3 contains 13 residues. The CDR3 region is CASSYSGANEQFF. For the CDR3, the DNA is TGTGCCAGCAGTTACTCGGGGGCCAATGAGCAGTTCTTC.

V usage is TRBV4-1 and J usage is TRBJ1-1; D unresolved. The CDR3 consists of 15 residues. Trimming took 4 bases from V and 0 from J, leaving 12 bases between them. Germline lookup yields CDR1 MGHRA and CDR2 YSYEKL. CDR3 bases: TGCGCCAGCAGCCTATTCGGGGTCATGAACACTGAAGCTTTCTTT. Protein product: CASSLFGVMNTEAFF.

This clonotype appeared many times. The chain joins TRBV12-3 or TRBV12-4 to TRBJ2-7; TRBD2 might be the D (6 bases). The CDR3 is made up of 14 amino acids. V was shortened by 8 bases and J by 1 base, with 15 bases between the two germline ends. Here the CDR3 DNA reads TGTGCCAGCTCGGCCGGGACTCCGTCCTACGAGCAGTACTTC. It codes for CASSAGTPSYEQYF.

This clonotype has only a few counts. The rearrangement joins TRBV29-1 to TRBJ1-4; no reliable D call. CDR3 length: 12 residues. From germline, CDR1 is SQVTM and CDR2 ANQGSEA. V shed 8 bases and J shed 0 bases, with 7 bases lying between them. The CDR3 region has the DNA TGCAGCATACTTGCAACTAATGAAAAACTGTTTTTT. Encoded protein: CSILATNEKLFF.